The rows below give T cell receptor beta chains drawn from one sample of a study of OX40 agonist ivuxolimab in advanced cancers. Generated by immunoSEQ multiplex PCR, the TCRdb table keeps only in-frame clones and is missing some. The sample holds 60,000 to 85,000 clones; roughly 90% are singletons and the top ten take 0.3% to 0.4%. This specimen consisted of CD4+ or CD8+ T cells sorted from blood, obtained in a trial of the OX40 agonist ivuxolimab. The receptors originated from an adult with an advanced solid tumor such as melanoma, head and neck, liver or kidney cancer. The CDR3 runs from the conserved cysteine through the conserved F or W. The D gene is left open where the match is weak. Size tells how often a clone was seen (once, few, many) or the class of an expanded clone, and some rows leave it out.

>TRBV18|.|16|TRBJ2-1|TRBD2
TGTGCCAGCTCACCTCTCTCGGGAGGCTCCTACAATGAGCAGTTCTTC
CASSPLSGGSYNEQFF
>TRBV6-5|.|15|TRBJ2-7|.
TGTGCCAGCAGTTACTCGCCCTCCGGCTCCTACGAGCAGTACTTC
CASSYSPSGSYEQYF
>TRBV5-6|.|14|TRBJ2-5|TRBD2
TGTGCCAGCAGCTTGGTTGAAGCGGGGGAGACCCAGTACTTC
CASSLVEAGETQYF
>TRBV18|.|11|TRBJ2-1|.
TGTGCCAGCTCCCCGGGCGACGAGCAGTTCTTC
CASSPGDEQFF
>TRBV6-1|.|15|TRBJ2-1|.
TGTGCCAGCAGTCCGAGGGGCGGCTCCTACAATGAGCAGTTCTTC
CASSPRGGSYNEQFF
>TRBV5-4|few|16|TRBJ2-7|TRBD2
TGTGCCAGCAGCGTAGGACTAGCGGGAGTGGTAGGCGAGCAGTACTTC
CASSVGLAGVVGEQYF
>TRBV19|.|15|TRBJ1-3|.
TGTGCCAGTAGTACCCTCCCCGGCGGTGGAAACACCATATATTTT
CASSTLPGGGNTIYF
>TRBV13|.|16|TRBJ2-3|TRBD1
TGTGCCAGCAGCTATACAGGGGGCAGGGGGACAGATACGCAGTATTTT
CASSYTGGRGTDTQYF
>TRBV11-2|.|14|TRBJ2-7|.
TGTGCCAGCAGCTACTCGACAGGACGCTACGAGCAGTACTTC
CASSYSTGRYEQYF
>TRBV27|.|16|TRBJ2-2|.
TGTGCCAGCAGTTTATCTTTCGCCTCAGGGTTGGGGGAGCTGTTTTTT
CASSLSFASGLGELFF
>TRBV7-3|.|14|TRBJ2-3|TRBD2
TGTGCCAGCAGCCCCGGACTAGCGGGGGATACGCAGTATTTT
CASSPGLAGDTQYF
>TRBV5-4|.|15|TRBJ2-2|TRBD1
TGTGCCAGCAGCCCTAGACAGGGAAACACCGGGGAGCTGTTTTTT
CASSPRQGNTGELFF
>TRBV28|.|14|TRBJ2-7|.
TGTGCCAGCAGGGGCGGAGGTTCTTCTTACGAGCAGTACTTC
CASRGGGSSYEQYF
>TRBV5-1|.|15|TRBJ2-7|.
TGCGCCAGCAGCTTGGGAGGCCCGAGCTCCTACGAGCAGTACTTC
CASSLGGPSSYEQYF
>TRBV11-3|.|13|TRBJ2-1|.
TGTGCCAGCAGCTTAGCAGGCTACAATGAGCAGTTCTTC
CASSLAGYNEQFF
>TRBV6-6|.|13|TRBJ2-3|.
TGTGCCAGCAACCCCCGAGGGGCAGATACGCAGTATTTT
CASNPRGADTQYF
>TRBV7-2|.|15|TRBJ1-5|.
TGTGCCAGCAGCCTACGACCCTCCGAGAATCAGCCCCAGCATTTT
CASSLRPSENQPQHF
>TRBV30|.|12|TRBJ1-6|TRBD1
TGTGCCTTAGGGGGCAATGATTCACCCCTCCACTTT
CALGGNDSPLHF
>TRBV9|once|13|TRBJ2-2|.
TGTGCCAGCAGCGTAGATTCCCTCCGGGAGCTGTTTTTT
CASSVDSLRELFF
>TRBV5-1|.|18|TRBJ2-3|TRBD2
TGCGCCAGCAGCTTGGCGCTAGCGGGGGGAATCCTATCAGATACGCAGTATTTT
CASSLALAGGILSDTQYF
>TRBV5-4|.|13|TRBJ2-5|.
TGTGCCAGCAGCTTGGCCCCCACCGAGACCCAGTACTTC
CASSLAPTETQYF
>TRBV9|.|16|TRBJ2-3|TRBD2
TGTGCCAGCAGCACCGCAGCGGGAGGGCGCACAGATACGCAGTATTTT
CASSTAAGGRTDTQYF
>TRBV5-1|.|15|TRBJ1-4|TRBD1
TGCGCCAGCAGCGCGGACAGGCTGCCAAATGAAAAACTGTTTTTT
CASSADRLPNEKLFF
>TRBV28|.|15|TRBJ1-1|.
TGTGCCAGCAGTTTATCGGGGGGAATGAACACTGAAGCTTTCTTT
CASSLSGGMNTEAFF
>TRBV10-1|medium-sized|19|TRBJ1-3|TRBD1
TGCGCCAGCAGTGAAACCCGGGACAGGATGCCTGGACTTGGAAACACCATATATTTT
CASSETRDRMPGLGNTIYF
>TRBV5-6|.|18|TRBJ1-5|.
TGTGCCAGCAGCTTAAGGGAAGGGGAGATTTATAGCAATCAGCCCCAGCATTTT
CASSLREGEIYSNQPQHF
>TRBV5-4|.|14|TRBJ1-3|.
TGTGCCAGCAAACCGGATAGCTCTGGAAACACCATATATTTT
CASKPDSSGNTIYF
>TRBV28|.|13|TRBJ1-4|.
TGTGCCAGCAGGTGGGGTACTAATGAAAAACTGTTTTTT
CASRWGTNEKLFF
>TRBV6-1|.|13|TRBJ1-2|.
TGTGCCAGCAGTGAGCAACAGCCCTATGGCTACACCTTC
CASSEQQPYGYTF
>TRBV19|.|15|TRBJ1-1|.
TGTGCCAGTAGTGAGGGGGTCCAAGTGAACACTGAAGCTTTCTTT
CASSEGVQVNTEAFF
>TRBV5-1|.|18|TRBJ2-1|TRBD2
TGCGCCAGCAGCTTAGGCGGGGCGGGGGGGAGCTCCTACAATGAGCAGTTCTTC
CASSLGGAGGSSYNEQFF
>TRBV6-5|once|11|TRBJ2-5|.
TGTGCCAGCAGACGGGAAGGGACCCAGTACTTC
CASRREGTQYF
>TRBV9|.|14|TRBJ1-1|.
TGTGCCAGCAGCGTTCAGACAGAGAACACTGAAGCTTTCTTT
CASSVQTENTEAFF
>TRBV19|.|13|TRBJ1-2|.
TGTGCCAGTACCCCGGGGGGGAACTATGGCTACACCTTC
CASTPGGNYGYTF
>TRBV30|.|14|TRBJ1-5|TRBD1
TGTGCCAGCAGCGGGACAGGGGGAAGTCAGCCCCAGCATTTT
CASSGTGGSQPQHF
>TRBV5-1|.|16|TRBJ2-3|.
TGCGCCAGCAGCTCGGAGGGGTTGCGGGGCGCGGATACGCAGTATTTT
CASSSEGLRGADTQYF
>TRBV2|.|12|TRBJ1-1|.
TGTGCCAGCAGTGAAGACAGCAAAAAGAGTTTCTTT
CASSEDSKKSFF
>TRBV7-7|.|16|TRBJ2-7|.
TGTGCCAGCAGCGTCCTTCCCCCCCCACCTCCCTACGAGCAGTACTTC
CASSVLPPPPPYEQYF
>TRBV11-2|.|15|TRBJ1-2|TRBD1
TGTGCCAGCAGCTGGGGGACAGGGGGCCTCGAGGGCTACACCTTC
CASSWGTGGLEGYTF
>TRBV28|.|15|TRBJ2-7|.
TGTGCCAGCAGTTTAGGGGGGGCTGGGTCCTACGAGCAGTACTTC
CASSLGGAGSYEQYF
>TRBV6-6|.|16|TRBJ2-3|.
TGTGCCAGCAACCCCGCTGGGGTTTATGGCACAGATACGCAGTATTTT
CASNPAGVYGTDTQYF
>TRBV5-1|.|14|TRBJ2-7|.
TGCGCCAGCAGCTTGGAAGTCGTCCCCTACGAGCAGTACTTC
CASSLEVVPYEQYF
>TRBV9|.|14|TRBJ1-6|TRBD1
TGTGCCAGCAGCCAAGGACAGGGGGCCACACCCCTCCACTTT
CASSQGQGATPLHF
>TRBV5-1|.|12|TRBJ2-7|.
TGCGCCAGCAGCGCGAGCTCCTACGAGCAGTACTTC
CASSASSYEQYF
>TRBV4-3|once|17|TRBJ1-1|.
TGCGCCAGCAGCCAGACCGGACGCGGAGGTTCGAGCCCTGAAGCTTTCTTT
CASSQTGRGGSSPEAFF
>TRBV6-5|.|14|TRBJ1-3|TRBD1
TGTGCCAGCAGTCGACAGGGACACGGAAACACCATATATTTT
CASSRQGHGNTIYF
>TRBV6-5|.|14|TRBJ1-2|.
TGTGCCAGCAGTTACGCGGCGGGGAACTATGGCTACACCTTC
CASSYAAGNYGYTF
>TRBV28|.|15|TRBJ1-4|.
TGTGCCAGCAGGTTTCAAGGGGCCACTAATGAAAAACTGTTTTTT
CASRFQGATNEKLFF
>TRBV7-4|.|15|TRBJ2-7|.
TGTGCCAGCAGCTGCCCCAGGGTTACATCTTTCGAGCAGTACTTC
CASSCPRVTSFEQYF
>TRBV4-1|.|16|TRBJ2-7|TRBD1
TGCGCCAGCAGCCCTCGGGACAGGTCTCTACGTCTGGAGCAGTACTTC
CASSPRDRSLRLEQYF
>TRBV5-1|.|14|TRBJ2-7|.
TGCGCCAGCAGCGGTTCGGGACCATCTCGGGAGCAGTACTTC
CASSGSGPSREQYF
>TRBV18|.|13|TRBJ2-2|.
TGTGCCAGCTCACCAGGTATCGCCGGGGAGCTGTTTTTT
CASSPGIAGELFF